This T cell receptor beta chain was retrieved from a study of cytomegalovirus exposure and HLA in healthy donors. Overall study findings and caveats: The analysis excluded some indistinguishable V segments, including TRBV6-2 and TRBV6-3. Specificity of three CMV-associated chains for CMV antigens was verified in vitro.

Among the donors, all were healthy bone marrow donors. The PCR made use of 60 Vbeta and 13 Jbeta primers. Some clones are missing from TCRdb's copy, which holds only in-frame ones; the method was immunoSEQ multiplex PCR. The sample lists under 150,000 clones; around 86% were seen once. Germline CDR1 and CDR2: LNHDA and SQIVND (reference sequence). V was trimmed by 9 bases and J by 5 bases, leaving 10 bases between them. The CDR3 runs 11 residues. In the case of this clone: The target antigen is unknown.

Input material: PBMCs. This clonotype originated in a man aged 18-30 years in good health and CMV-seronegative. The chain carries TRBV19 and TRBJ2-5; possibly TRBD2 for D (5 bases). CDR3 loop: CASRTGETQYF. CDR3 in DNA: TGTGCCAGCCGGACGGGGGAGACCCAGTACTTC.